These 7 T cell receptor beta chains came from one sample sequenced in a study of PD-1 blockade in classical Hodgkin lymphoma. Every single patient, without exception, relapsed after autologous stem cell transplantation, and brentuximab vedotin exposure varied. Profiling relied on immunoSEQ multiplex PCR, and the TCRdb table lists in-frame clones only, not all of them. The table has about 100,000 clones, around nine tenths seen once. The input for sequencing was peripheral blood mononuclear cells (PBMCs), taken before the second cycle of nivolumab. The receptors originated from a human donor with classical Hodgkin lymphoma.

Here the CDR3 reads CASSIHGQTLEAFF. The CDR3 bases are TGTGCCAGTAGTATCCACGGACAGACCCTTGAAGCTTTCTTT. The V and J genes are TRBV19 and TRBJ1-1; possible D gene TRBD1, 6 bases. Germline V gives CDR1 LNHDA, CDR2 SQIVND (reference sequence). The CDR3 runs to 14 residues. V dropped 3 bases and J dropped 7 bases, with 15 bases sitting between them.

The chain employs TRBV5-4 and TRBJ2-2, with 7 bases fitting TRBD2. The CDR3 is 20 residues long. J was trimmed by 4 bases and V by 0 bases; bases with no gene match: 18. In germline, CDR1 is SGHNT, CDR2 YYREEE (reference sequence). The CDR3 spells CASSLDGFMRSGRGTGELFF. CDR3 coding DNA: TGTGCCAGCAGCTTGGACGGATTTATGAGGTCAGGGAGGGGCACCGGGGAGCTGTTTTTT.

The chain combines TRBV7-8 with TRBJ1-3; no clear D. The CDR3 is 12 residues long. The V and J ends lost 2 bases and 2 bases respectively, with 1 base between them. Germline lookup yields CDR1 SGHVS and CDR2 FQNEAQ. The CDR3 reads CASSLTGNTIYF. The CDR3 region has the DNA TGTGCCAGCAGCTTAACTGGAAACACCATATATTTT.

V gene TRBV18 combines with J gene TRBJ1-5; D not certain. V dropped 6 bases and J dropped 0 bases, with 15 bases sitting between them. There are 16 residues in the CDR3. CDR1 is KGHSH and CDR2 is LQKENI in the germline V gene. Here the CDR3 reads CASSLTRPNSNQPQHF. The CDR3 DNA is TGTGCCAGCTCTCTCACCCGACCTAATAGCAATCAGCCCCAGCATTTT.

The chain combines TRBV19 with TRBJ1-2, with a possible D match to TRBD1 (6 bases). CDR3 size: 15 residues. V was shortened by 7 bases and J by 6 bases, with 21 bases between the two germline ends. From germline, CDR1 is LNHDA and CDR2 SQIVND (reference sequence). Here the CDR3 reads CASIRIGGFTNGYTF. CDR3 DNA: TGTGCCAGTATTAGAATTGGGGGCTTCACAAATGGCTACACCTTC.

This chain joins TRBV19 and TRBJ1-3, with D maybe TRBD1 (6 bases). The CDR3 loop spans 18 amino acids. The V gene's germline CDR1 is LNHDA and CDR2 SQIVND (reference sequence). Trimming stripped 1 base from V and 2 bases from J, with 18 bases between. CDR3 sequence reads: CASSIGVGQLDAGNTIYF. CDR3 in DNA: TGTGCCAGTAGTATAGGAGTTGGACAGTTGGATGCTGGAAACACCATATATTTT.

CDR3 in amino acids: CASSLGRASTDTQYF. In DNA, the CDR3 is TGTGCCAGCAGCTTGGGCAGGGCATCCACAGATACGCAGTATTTT. The chain links TRBV5-8 to TRBJ2-3; a weak D match, TRBD1 (5 bases). The germline V gene has CDR1 SGHTS and CDR2 YDEGEE. V was cut by 0 bases and J by 2 bases, with 10 bases left in between. The CDR3 extends over 15 amino acids.